This T cell receptor beta chain was recorded in a study of blood T cells in healthy people across ages. Combining a sample-barcoded 5' primer with a J-beta primer mix, a second PCR ran for roughly 7 to 12 cycles. TCRdb fed the 5' RACE reads into MiXCR, producing one record per CDR3 protein. The sample yields 600,000 to 650,000 distinct CDR3 sequences, 58% seen once. The germline gives CDR1 SEHNR, CDR2 FQNEAQ (reference sequence). The CDR3 runs 13 residues. Trimming shortened V by 2 bases and J by 8 bases, and 10 bases separated the two germline ends. The sample consisted of blood. This chain links TRBV7-9 with TRBJ2-1; D gene unclear. This TCR was sampled from a man aged 55-75 years in good health. The CDR3 loop reads CASSLWGSDEQFF. The CDR3 nucleotides are TGTGCCAGCAGCTTATGGGGTTCCGATGAGCAGTTCTTC.